This T cell receptor beta chain was sequenced during a study of graft-versus-host responses after intestinal transplantation. For the study at large: All of the recipients had induction that used anti-thymocyte globulin, then tacrolimus and steroids for about 3 years. Study outcomes and limitations: Maximum circulating GvH clone levels tracked with early post-transplant HvG decreases.

Using immunoSEQ multiplex PCR, the repertoire was profiled, and TCRdb retains in-frame clones only, with some absent. The sample shows about 120,000 clones, approximately 90% of them seen only once. Germline V CDR1 and CDR2: SGHNT, YENEEA. The CDR3 has 13 amino acids. The V and J ends lost 6 bases and 7 bases, in that order; junction bases with no gene match: 6. Remarks on this clone: Its antigen is undetermined.

The source material was unstimulated CD4+ T cells sorted from spleen or lymph node cells, sampled before intestinal transplant. The clonotype was recovered from a human donor who received an intestinal transplant. The V gene is TRBV11-3, the J gene TRBJ2-3, with 8 nucleotides matching TRBD2. This CDR3 reads CASSRTSRNTQYF. The CDR3 bases are TGTGCCAGCAGTCGGACTAGCAGAAATACGCAGTATTTT.